This T cell receptor beta chain derives from a study of early T cells in non-severe SARS-CoV-2 infection. Ten or more counts support this clonotype. Germline loops: CDR1 SGHRS, CDR2 YFSETQ. The V gene end was trimmed by 2 bases and the J gene end by 5 bases; junction bases not matched to a gene: 7. This CDR3 region has 15 residues. A single record per CDR3 protein comes from TCRdb applying MiXCR to the 5' RACE reads. The data show about 45,000 distinct CDR3 sequences, more than 9% seen once. The TCR was taken from an adult who was a healthcare worker with PCR-confirmed SARS-CoV-2 infection or an uninfected control (not recorded which). The sequenced sample was whole blood. J is TRBJ2-3 and V is TRBV5-1; TRBD1 aligns across 8 bases. The CDR3 sequence: CASSLVGQGEDTQYF. The CDR3, as DNA: TGCGCCAGCAGCTTAGTTGGACAGGGTGAAGATACGCAGTATTTT.